This T cell receptor (beta chain) came from a study of cytomegalovirus exposure and HLA in healthy donors. Study conclusions and caveats: As confirmed in vitro, a few CMV-associated chains were specific for CMV antigens. CMV serostatus was the only immune exposure information that was available. An Asian-associated ancestry cluster reportedly showed fewer N-insertions than the approximately 620-donor mean in a later analysis.

Trimming pared 1 base from V and 3 bases from J, leaving 9 bases between. Germline V gene lookup returns CDR1 MGHDK and CDR2 SYGVNS. The CDR3 totals 14 residues. Amplification used 60 Vbeta primers and 13 Jbeta primers. Data came from immunoSEQ multiplex PCR; TCRdb stores just in-frame clones and leaves some out. Its table records 70,000 to 80,000 clones. While unrecorded immune exposures were likely, the donors were nominally healthy when sampled. Regarding this clone: What it binds is unknown.

The chain uses TRBV25-1 and TRBJ1-2, with D possibly TRBD1 on 6 matching bases. This TCR was sampled from a man in his forties or fifties in good health and CMV-seronegative. The sequenced material came from PBMCs. The CDR3 loop reads CASSEWWTDYGYTF. Written as DNA, the CDR3 is TGTGCCAGCAGTGAATGGTGGACAGACTATGGCTACACCTTC.